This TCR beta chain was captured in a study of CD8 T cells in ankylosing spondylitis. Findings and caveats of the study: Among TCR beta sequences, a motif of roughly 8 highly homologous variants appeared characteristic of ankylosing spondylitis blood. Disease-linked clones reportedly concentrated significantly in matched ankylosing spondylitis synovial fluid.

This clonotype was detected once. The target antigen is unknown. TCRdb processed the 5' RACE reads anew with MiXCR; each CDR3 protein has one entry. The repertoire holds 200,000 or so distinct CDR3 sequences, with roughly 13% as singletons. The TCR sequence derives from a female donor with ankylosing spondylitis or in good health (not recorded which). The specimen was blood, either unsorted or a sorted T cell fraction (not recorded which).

CDR3: CACCFRGGRASYIRNEQFF. The CDR3 DNA is TGTGCCTGCTGTTTTAGAGGCGGGAGGGCCTCTTATATCCGCAATGAGCAGTTCTTC. V is TRBV12-3 or TRBV12-4 and J is TRBJ2-1; 9 positions agree with TRBD2. V lost 11 bases to trimming and J lost 6 bases; unmatched junction nucleotides: 26. The CDR3 is made up of 19 amino acids.